What follows are 10 T cell receptor beta chains derived from one specimen sequenced in a study of shared clonotypes between healthy human individuals. It was CD45RO-negative cells, positively selected for CCR7, that made up naive CD8 cells, with terminally differentiated effector memory CD45RA+ cells excluded. Measured with immunoSEQ multiplex PCR; TCRdb has only the in-frame clones, and not every one. The sample contains around 2,000,000 clones, approximately 94% of which appear only once. Specimen: naive CD8+ T cells sorted from blood. These receptors originate from a man aged 18 to 30 in good health.

The V call is TRBV9, the J call TRBJ2-2; perhaps TRBD1 as D (6 bases). V lost 4 bases to trimming and J lost 4 bases, with 14 bases between them. CDR3 length: 15 residues. CDR1 and CDR2 from the germline V gene are SGDLS and YYNGEE. As DNA, the CDR3 is TGTGCCAGCAGCACAGAGGACAGTGGCACCGGGGAGCTGTTTTTT. This encodes CASSTEDSGTGELFF.

The chain joins TRBV11-2 to TRBJ2-7, with D perhaps being TRBD1 or TRBD2 (5 bases each). Deletions cut 4 bases from V and 0 bases from J, with 13 bases between. This CDR3 has 15 residues. Per the germline V gene, CDR1 is SGHAT and CDR2 is FQNNGV. CDR3 sequence: CASSWGPTSSYEQYF. The DNA of the CDR3 is TGTGCCAGCAGCTGGGGACCGACGAGCTCCTACGAGCAGTACTTC.

A note on this clone: This CDR3 is also generated by other DNA sequences in the sample. The V and J genes are TRBV5-4 and TRBJ1-6; D call uncertain. Germline CDR1 and CDR2: SGHNT and YYREEE (reference sequence). The CDR3 spans 12 residues. Trimming stripped 1 base from V and 7 bases from J, with 3 bases between. The CDR3 loop is CASSLQNSPLHF. The CDR3 DNA is TGTGCCAGCAGCTTGCAGAATTCACCCCTCCACTTT.

Only one count was recorded for this clone. This chain uses TRBV2 with TRBJ2-7, with D possibly being TRBD1 (6 bases). V was shortened by 4 bases and J by 2 bases, with 12 bases between the two germline ends. CDR3 length equals 14 residues. From germline, CDR1 is SNHLY and CDR2 FYNNEI. The CDR3 DNA reads TGTGCCAGCAGTGGACAGGTACGAACCTACGAGCAGTACTTC. This sequence encodes CASSGQVRTYEQYF.

This chain connects TRBV21-1 to TRBJ2-1; TRBD1 reflects the table's D call only, with no check against the DNA. TRBV21-1 is annotated as a pseudogene. The CDR3 covers 14 residues. DNA of the CDR3: TGTGCCAGCAGCAAACTCAGGGAAGACAATGAGCAGTTCTTC. It encodes CASSKLREDNEQFF.

The chain has TRBV5-1 and TRBJ2-5, with D possibly matching TRBD1 (5 bases). The CDR3 contains 15 residues. Germline CDR1 is SGHRS and CDR2 is YFSETQ. V lost 4 bases and J lost 6, with 19 bases in between. The CDR3 is CASSLGRLDRKTQYF. The CDR3 DNA sequence: TGCGCCAGCAGCCTGGGGCGATTAGATAGGAAGACCCAGTACTTC.

V and J are TRBV5-5 and TRBJ2-7; 7 bases map to TRBD1. Germline V gene lookup returns CDR1 SGHKS and CDR2 YYEKEE (reference sequence). V dropped 3 bases and J dropped 3; count of bases not matched to a gene: 6. This CDR3 comprises 14 residues. Here the CDR3 DNA reads TGTGCCAGCAGCTGGGACAGAGTCCTCTACGAGCAGTACTTC. Translating it yields CASSWDRVLYEQYF. Drawing the rest from reference TRBV5-5 and TRBJ2-7, the complete variable domain is DAGVTQSPTHLIKTRGQQVTLRCSPISGHKSVSWYQQVLGQGPQFIFQYYEKEERGRGNFPDRFSARQFPNYSSELNVNALLLGDSALYLCASSWDRVLYEQYFGPGTRLTVT.

The chain has TRBV6-1 and TRBJ2-3, with D unclear. The CDR3 length is 13 residues. Trimming left V 8 bases short and J 2 bases short, with 11 bases between. Germline V gene data show CDR1 as MNHNS and CDR2 as SASEGT. The CDR3 DNA reads TGTGCCAGCCCAGAGGAGACCACAGATACGCAGTATTTT. Its protein is CASPEETTDTQYF.

Regarding this clone: Additional DNA sequences in this sample encode the identical CDR3. V and J are TRBV5-4 and TRBJ2-7; TRBD1 aligns across 7 bases. This CDR3 is 12 amino acids long. Germline V gives CDR1 SGHNT, CDR2 YYREEE (reference sequence). Trimming removed 5 bases from V and 3 bases from J; junction bases left unmatched: 2. For the CDR3, the DNA is TGTGCCAGCAGTTGGGACAGCTACGAGCAGTACTTC. It translates to CASSWDSYEQYF.

The table lists this clone with a count of one. V gene TRBV7-6 combines with J gene TRBJ1-2; D may be TRBD1 (5 bases). The CDR3 spans 15 residues. CDR1 is SGHVS and CDR2 is FNYEAQ in the germline V gene. Trimming stripped 2 bases from V and 5 bases from J, with 15 bases between. The CDR3 DNA sequence: TGTGCCAGCAGCTTACTGGATACAGGTCTATATGGCTACACCTTC. This gives the protein CASSLLDTGLYGYTF.